The 19 T cell receptor beta chains presented below share a single source sample, sequenced in a study of OX40 agonist ivuxolimab in advanced cancers. Profiled with immunoSEQ multiplex PCR; TCRdb holds only in-frame clones, not every one. The data show about 50,000 clones, roughly 86% seen once. The sample in question was CD4+ or CD8+ T cells sorted from blood, obtained in a trial of the OX40 agonist ivuxolimab. These receptors were obtained from an adult with an advanced solid tumor such as melanoma, head and neck, liver or kidney cancer.

There are a few counts of this clone. This sequence joins TRBV30 and TRBJ2-5; 7 nucleotides align to TRBD2. The CDR3 runs to 13 residues. Germline-derived CDR1 and CDR2 are GTSNPN and SVGIG (reference sequence). The V segment lost 7 bases and the J segment 5 bases; nucleotides outside the gene matches: 10. The CDR3 sequence is CALGRGSRETQYF. CDR3 nucleotides: TGTGCCTTGGGGCGCGGGAGTAGGGAGACCCAGTACTTC.

A note on this clone: Likely a read error: the CDR3 ends without its conserved phenylalanine or tryptophan. The DNA is omitted, as the CDR3 cannot be located on it reliably, and the CDR3 follows TCRdb's listing. The rearrangement joins TRBV6-1 to TRBJ2-7; the D call of TRBD2 is as the table states it, not checked on the DNA. Germline V lookup: CDR1 MNHNS, CDR2 SASEGT. The CDR3 totals 12 residues, both ends included. CDR3 residues: CASSDGGRASYS.

The chain combines TRBV2 with TRBJ1-5, with TRBD1 identical over 11 bases. CDR1 SNHLY and CDR2 FYNNEI come from the germline V gene. With V trimmed by 6 bases and J by 0 bases, 4 bases remained unmatched. The CDR3 has 16 amino acids. The DNA for the CDR3 is TGTGCCAGCAGAGAGGACAGGGGGCCTAGCAATCAGCCCCAGCATTTT. It translates to CASREDRGPSNQPQHF. The variable domain in full, with the rest retrieved from reference TRBV2 and TRBJ1-5, is EPEVTQTPSHQVTQMGQEVILRCVPISNHLYFYWYRQILGQKVEFLVSFYNNEISEKSEIFDDQFSVERPDGSNFTLKIRSTKLEDSAMYFCASREDRGPSNQPQHFGDGTRLSIL.

This chain uses TRBV5-1 with TRBJ2-5; 8 bases align to TRBD1. CDR1 SGHRS and CDR2 YFSETQ come from the germline V gene. The V gene end was trimmed by 4 bases and the J gene end by 3 bases; junction bases not matched to a gene: 8. This CDR3 is built from 15 residues. The CDR3 region is CASSPTGTGKETQYF. DNA of the CDR3: TGCGCCAGCAGCCCAACTGGGACAGGCAAAGAGACCCAGTACTTC.

Here the CDR3 DNA reads TGTGCCAGCAGCGTTGGACAGGGTCAAGGTGAGCAGTTCTTC. This translates into CASSVGQGQGEQFF. The chain is built from TRBV5-4 and TRBJ2-1; TRBD1 matches at 8 bases. V lost 4 bases and J lost 9; bases outside the gene matches: 9. The CDR3 loop spans 14 amino acids. CDR1 is SGHNT and CDR2 is YYREEE in the germline V gene (reference sequence).

The chain joins TRBV5-1 to TRBJ2-3, with D possibly matching TRBD2 (6 bases). Germline lookup yields CDR1 SGHRS and CDR2 YFSETQ. This CDR3 has 14 residues. V was pared by 2 bases and J by 1 base, with 8 bases between. The CDR3 sequence is CASSFSSGTDTQYF. CDR3 nucleotides: TGCGCCAGCAGCTTTTCTAGCGGCACAGATACGCAGTATTTT.

The chain joins TRBV28 to TRBJ1-2, with 7 bases matching TRBD1. Trimming at V came to 2 bases and at J to 2 bases, leaving 5 bases not matched to a gene. The CDR3 length is 15 residues. Per germline, CDR1 MDHEN and CDR2 SYDVKM. CDR3 nucleotides: TGTGCCAGCAGTTTACAAACAGGGGTCAACTATGGCTACACCTTC. Its protein product is CASSLQTGVNYGYTF.

This clone is classed as medium-sized. The V and J genes are TRBV30 and TRBJ1-1; D gene uncertain. Germline V CDR1 and CDR2: GTSNPN, SVGIG (reference sequence). The CDR3 length is 13 residues. V was cut by 2 bases and J by 7 bases, with 14 bases left in between. Here the CDR3 reads CAWSRPPDDEAFF. DNA for the CDR3: TGTGCCTGGAGTCGTCCACCGGATGATGAAGCTTTCTTT.

This clone is large. The rearrangement joins TRBV5-6 to TRBJ2-7; D might be TRBD1 (5 bases). The V end was cut by 0 bases, the J end by 5 bases, with 15 bases between. CDR1 is SGHDT and CDR2 is YYEEEE in the germline V gene. The length of the CDR3 is 15 residues. CDR3 nucleotide sequence: TGTGCCAGCAGCTTGGGGGGCCAGGAAGAGGACGAGCAGTACTTC. This translates into CASSLGGQEEDEQYF.

The chain combines TRBV4-1 with TRBJ2-3, with D possibly being TRBD2 (6 bases). The V gene's germline CDR1 is MGHRA and CDR2 YSYEKL. V gave up 5 bases and J gave up 1 base, with 13 bases separating them. The CDR3 contains 15 residues. CDR3 DNA sequence: TGCGCCAGCAGCGCTCCTCCGGGGGGCACAGATACGCAGTATTTT. This encodes CASSAPPGGTDTQYF.

The chain couples TRBV7-9 to TRBJ1-1; 11 nucleotides agree with TRBD1. Germline CDR1 and CDR2: SEHNR and FQNEAQ (reference sequence). The CDR3 has 16 residues. The ends lost 5 bases at V and 4 bases at J; junction bases unmatched: 9. The CDR3 sequence: CASSPNPGQGGTEAFF. CDR3 in DNA: TGTGCCAGCAGCCCTAACCCGGGACAGGGGGGCACTGAAGCTTTCTTT.

The V call is TRBV28, the J call TRBJ2-7, with 9 bases that match TRBD1. Germline trimming cut 5 bases from V and 1 base from J; bases unmatched to any gene: 6. CDR1 MDHEN and CDR2 SYDVKM come from the germline V gene. The CDR3 has 15 residues. As DNA, the CDR3 is TGTGCCAGCAGTCCTACCGGGACAGGGTCCTACGAGCAGTACTTC. Encoded protein: CASSPTGTGSYEQYF.

V is TRBV14 and J is TRBJ2-1; TRBD2 agrees at 9 bases. V lost 3 bases to trimming and J lost 5 bases; unmatched junction nucleotides: 11. The CDR3 covers 17 residues. CDR1 and CDR2 from the germline V gene are SGHDN and FVKESK. CDR3 loop: CASSHLTIAGANNEQFF. The CDR3 bases are TGTGCCAGCAGCCACCTTACGATAGCGGGAGCGAACAATGAGCAGTTCTTC.

The chain combines TRBV27 with TRBJ1-5; D is unclear. The CDR3 loop spans 14 amino acids. Trimming took 2 bases from V and 2 from J, leaving 7 bases between them. Germline CDR1 and CDR2: MNHEY and SMNVEV (reference sequence). CDR3 sequence reads: CASSLRSGNQPQHF. The CDR3 nucleotides are TGTGCCAGCAGTTTACGTAGTGGCAATCAGCCCCAGCATTTT.

The V gene is TRBV11-2, the J gene TRBJ1-1; D is uncertain. CDR1 SGHAT and CDR2 FQNNGV come from the germline V gene. This CDR3 comprises 13 residues. V lost 2 bases and J 5 bases, leaving 9 bases between the germline ends. This CDR3 reads CASSLFGGTEAFF. The CDR3 DNA reads TGTGCCAGCAGCTTATTTGGTGGGACTGAAGCTTTCTTT.

The chain combines TRBV9 with TRBJ2-3, with a weak D call TRBD2 (6 bases). V lost 1 base, J lost 3 bases, and 15 bases lay in between. There are 16 residues in the CDR3. The germline gives CDR1 SGDLS, CDR2 YYNGEE. The CDR3 is CASSVLPAGKTDTQYF. CDR3 nucleotide sequence: TGTGCCAGCAGCGTATTACCAGCGGGCAAAACAGATACGCAGTATTTT.

The genes are TRBV28 and TRBJ2-7; D is undetermined. The length of the CDR3 is 13 residues. In germline, CDR1 is MDHEN, CDR2 SYDVKM. The V gene lost 5 bases and the J gene lost 7 bases, with 15 bases spanning the gap. The CDR3 sequence is CASSPLDRVEQYF. CDR3 DNA: TGTGCCAGCAGTCCTCTCGACCGGGTGGAGCAGTACTTC.

This clone was counted between two and nine times. The V gene is TRBV18, the J gene TRBJ2-7; 8 positions match TRBD1. Losses at the gene ends were 2 bases for V and 4 bases for J; bases not matched to a gene: 1. The CDR3 is 13 amino acids. From germline, CDR1 is KGHSH and CDR2 LQKENI. As DNA, the CDR3 is TGTGCCAGCTCACCAACAGGGGGATACGAGCAGTACTTC. Its protein is CASSPTGGYEQYF.

The V gene is TRBV2, the J gene TRBJ2-5; D could derive from TRBD1 or TRBD2 (5 bases each). The CDR3 has 15 amino acids. V lost 4 bases and J lost 4, with 16 bases in between. CDR1 and CDR2 from the germline V gene are SNHLY and FYNNEI. This CDR3 is CASSGNGAAPETQYF. The CDR3 nucleotides read TGTGCCAGCAGTGGGAACGGGGCCGCCCCAGAGACCCAGTACTTC.